The 29 T cell receptor beta chains below were found in one sample sequenced in a study of response to subunit inactivated influenza vaccine. From the RT-PCR reads, TCRdb called clonotypes with MiXCR, one entry per CDR3 protein. The sample includes approximately 570,000 distinct CDR3 sequences, approximately 7.7% of them seen just once. The sequences come from PBMCs from blood, collected 23 months after vaccination. These receptors were obtained from a man in his fifties or sixties who received an inactivated influenza vaccine.

This clonotype has a handful of counts. The rearrangement links TRBV7-9 to TRBJ2-1; a weak D match, TRBD2 (5 bases). V was cut by 8 bases and J by 5 bases, with 19 bases left in between. Germline CDR1 is SEHNR and CDR2 is FQNEAQ (reference sequence). The length of the CDR3 is 15 residues. In DNA form, the CDR3 reads TGTGCCAGCGGCGCCGGAGGTGGTAACCACAATGAGCAGTTCTTC. It yields the protein CASGAGGGNHNEQFF.

The chain joins TRBV7-8 to TRBJ2-2; weak D call: TRBD1 (7 bases). V was pared by 5 bases and J by 4 bases, with 14 bases between. Germline-derived CDR1 and CDR2 are SGHVS and FQNEAQ. CDR3 length equals 15 residues. The CDR3 is CASSRDREVTGELFF. The CDR3 DNA reads as TGTGCCAGCAGCCGAGACAGGGAGGTCACCGGGGAGCTGTTTTTT. Variable domain in full (rest from reference TRBV7-8 and TRBJ2-2): GAGVSQSPRYKVAKRGQDVALRCDPISGHVSLFWYQQALGQGPEFLTYFQNEAQLDKSGLPSDRFFAERPEGSVSTLKIQRTQQEDSAVYLCASSRDREVTGELFFGEGSRLTVL.

This clonotype was detected many times. The genes are TRBV7-9 and TRBJ2-5, with D maybe TRBD2 (6 bases). From germline, CDR1 is SEHNR and CDR2 FQNEAQ (reference sequence). The CDR3 has 16 amino acids. The ends were cut back, 5 bases at V and 1 base at J, with 17 bases in the middle. The CDR3 protein is CASSLQGRWGQETQYF. CDR3 coding DNA: TGTGCCAGCAGCCTACAAGGGAGGTGGGGCCAAGAGACCCAGTACTTC. The full variable domain, its missing parts supplied by reference TRBV7-9 and TRBJ2-5, is DTGVSQNPRHKITKRGQNVTFRCDPISEHNRLYWYRQTLGQGPEFLTYFQNEAQLEKSRLLSDRFSAERPKGSFSTLEIQRTEQGDSAMYLCASSLQGRWGQETQYFGPGTRLLVL.

This clonotype was picked up a small number of times. CDR3 coding DNA: TGTGCCAGCAGCCCACATGTGGGCGCCTATGGCTACACCTTC. The encoded protein is CASSPHVGAYGYTF. The chain has TRBV7-8 and TRBJ1-2; D uncertain. This CDR3 is 14 amino acids long. CDR1 is SGHVS and CDR2 is FQNEAQ in the germline V gene. V was clipped by 5 bases and J by 4 bases, with 14 bases between them.

This clonotype was seen many times. The V call is TRBV9, the J call TRBJ1-6; D call uncertain. The CDR3 consists of 14 residues. From germline, CDR1 is SGDLS and CDR2 YYNGEE. With 3 bases removed from V and 7 bases from J, the gap between germline ends came to 11 bases. CDR3 in amino acids: CASSDRDLNSPLHF. The CDR3 coding sequence is TGTGCCAGCAGCGACCGGGATCTAAATTCACCCCTCCACTTT.

This clonotype was observed at least ten times. The J gene is TRBJ1-6, the V gene TRBV5-1; the D is unclear. Trimming took off 0 bases at V and 7 bases at J, with 5 bases between the two ends. The CDR3 is 13 amino acids. The V gene's germline CDR1 is SGHRS and CDR2 YFSETQ. The CDR3 DNA is TGCGCCAGCAGCTTGGACCCAAATTCACCCCTCCACTTT. Its translation: CASSLDPNSPLHF.

The chain carries TRBV28 and TRBJ2-3, with TRBD1 matching 10 bases. CDR1 is MDHEN and CDR2 is SYDVKM in the germline V gene. Losses at the gene ends were 6 bases for V and 4 bases for J; bases not matched to a gene: 13. The CDR3 is 17 residues long. As DNA, the CDR3 is TGTGCCAGCAGCCTGTTCTCCGGGACAGGGGATCCAGATACGCAGTATTTT. Translation: CASSLFSGTGDPDTQYF.

Concerning this clonotype itself: This may arise from a read error, as a much more abundant clone is one base away. This rearrangement joins TRBV28 to TRBJ2-7, with 10 bases matching TRBD1. J was trimmed by 2 bases and V by 6 bases; bases with no gene match: 7. This CDR3 spans 15 amino acids. In germline, CDR1 is MDHEN, CDR2 SYDVKM. CDR3: CASSDHGTGAYEQYF. The CDR3 nucleotides read TGTGCCAGCAGCGATCACGGGACAGGGGCCTACGAGCAGTACTTC.

This clonotype was seen ten or more times. V is TRBV7-2 and J is TRBJ2-3; 7 bases match TRBD2. CDR3 length: 12 residues. CDR1 and CDR2 (germline): SGHTA, FQGNSA. J gave up 14 bases and V 3 bases, and 8 bases lay outside the gene matches. The CDR3 loop is CASSFGGLPGYF. CDR3 sequence (DNA): TGTGCCAGCAGCTTTGGGGGACTACCGGGGTATTTT.

The sample holds a few counts of this clonotype. This chain links TRBV18 with TRBJ2-2; D call uncertain. Between the trimmed V and J ends, which lost 5 bases and 6 bases, there was a span of 7 bases. The CDR3 runs 12 residues. The germline CDR1 and CDR2 sequences are KGHSH and LQKENI. The CDR3 sequence: CASSTFAGELFF. As DNA, the CDR3 is TGTGCCAGCTCAACTTTTGCCGGGGAGCTGTTTTTT.

J is TRBJ2-2 and V is TRBV7-9, with D possibly TRBD2 on 6 matching bases. V was cut by 6 bases and J by 3 bases, with 8 bases left in between. The CDR3 consists of 13 residues. Germline-derived CDR1 and CDR2 are SEHNR and FQNEAQ (reference sequence). Written as DNA, the CDR3 is TGTGCCAGCAGTAGACTAGACACCGGGGAGCTGTTTTTT. Protein sequence: CASSRLDTGELFF.

This clonotype has more than one count but fewer than ten. The chain couples TRBV20-1 to TRBJ1-5; D perhaps matches TRBD1 (6 bases). V lost 2 bases and J 4 bases, leaving 15 bases between the germline ends. CDR1 is DFQATT and CDR2 is SNEGSKA in the germline V gene (reference sequence). This CDR3 has 15 amino acids. The CDR3 region is CSARPQGHRNQPQHF. The CDR3 DNA reads as TGCAGTGCTAGACCTCAGGGACATCGAAATCAGCCCCAGCATTTT.

This clonotype appeared a few times. The chain uses TRBV3-1 and TRBJ2-1; D perhaps matches TRBD2 (6 bases). Germline-derived CDR1 and CDR2 are LGHDT and YNNKEL (reference sequence). The CDR3 runs to 11 residues. With 8 bases removed from V and 10 bases from J, the gap between germline ends came to 12 bases. The DNA for the CDR3 is TGTGCCAGCGGGGACTTGCGAGAGCAGTTCTTC. It codes for CASGDLREQFF.

In this sample, this clonotype turned up many times. This sequence joins TRBV29-1 and TRBJ2-7; the D call may be TRBD1 or TRBD2 (6 bases each). The V gene lost 0 bases and the J gene lost 7 bases, with 16 bases spanning the gap. Germline CDR1 reads SQVTM; CDR2 reads ANQGSEA. This CDR3 has 14 amino acids. CDR3 protein: CSVEDRRGAGEQYF. The CDR3, as DNA: TGCAGCGTTGAAGATCGGAGGGGGGCGGGGGAGCAGTACTTC.

V usage is TRBV29-1 and J usage is TRBJ2-1; 8 positions match TRBD2. This CDR3 spans 15 amino acids. Germline CDR1 is SQVTM and CDR2 is ANQGSEA. V lost 6 bases to trimming and J lost 3 bases; unmatched junction nucleotides: 10. The CDR3 DNA is TGCAGCGTCTTAGGGGCTAGCGGGTACTACAATGAGCAGTTCTTC. Protein product: CSVLGASGYYNEQFF.

The V call is TRBV6-1, the J call TRBJ2-3; D possibly uses TRBD1 or TRBD2 (6 bases each). The CDR3 has 14 amino acids. The germline V and J ends were trimmed by 6 bases and 5 bases, with 15 bases remaining between them. Germline V gives CDR1 MNHNS, CDR2 SASEGT. This CDR3 reads CASRDWGAGDTQYF. The CDR3 region has the DNA TGTGCCAGCAGGGACTGGGGGGCTGGAGATACGCAGTATTTT.

The V gene is TRBV29-1, the J gene TRBJ2-1, with 9 bases lining up with TRBD2. V shed 6 bases and J 5 bases; nucleotides not matched to a gene: 8. This CDR3 comprises 14 residues. Germline assignment: CDR1 SQVTM and CDR2 ANQGSEA. CDR3 loop: CSVMTGLANNEQFF. In nucleotides, the CDR3 is TGCAGCGTCATGACGGGACTAGCCAACAATGAGCAGTTCTTC.

This clonotype has only a few counts. The chain carries TRBV10-3 and TRBJ2-1, with no clear D. The CDR3 extends over 12 amino acids. The germline V gene encodes CDR1 ENHRY and CDR2 SYGVKD. Trimming took 0 bases from V and 6 from J, leaving 3 bases between them. DNA for the CDR3: TGTGCCATCAGTGAGTCTTCCAATGAGCAGTTCTTC. Amino acids: CAISESSNEQFF.

This clonotype was seen many times. The V call is TRBV6-1, the J call TRBJ1-2; 7 bases match TRBD1. Trimming cost V 6 bases and J 0 bases; bases outside gene matches: 4. The CDR3 extends over 14 amino acids. Germline CDR1 and CDR2: MNHNS and SASEGT. CDR3 loop: CASSPGQANYGYTF. CDR3 nucleotide sequence: TGTGCCAGCAGCCCTGGACAGGCTAACTATGGCTACACCTTC.

V gene TRBV15 combines with J gene TRBJ2-1; 11 bases are a match to TRBD1. This CDR3 spans 13 amino acids. The V and J ends lost 3 bases and 8 bases, in that order; junction bases with no gene match: 0. Germline loops: CDR1 LNHNV, CDR2 YYDKDF (reference sequence). The CDR3 DNA reads as TGTGCCACCAGCAGGGACAGGGGGCATGAGCAGTTCTTC. Its translation is CATSRDRGHEQFF.

This clonotype was counted ten times or more. The chain links TRBV12-3 or TRBV12-4 to TRBJ1-1; D is perhaps TRBD1 (6 bases). V lost 6 bases and J 2 bases, leaving 16 bases between the germline ends. The CDR3 consists of 15 residues. CDR3 DNA: TGTGCCAGCAGCTTAACCGGGACACCAAACACTGAAGCTTTCTTT. As protein: CASSLTGTPNTEAFF.

This clonotype was recorded at least ten times. This chain links TRBV20-1 with TRBJ2-1; no reliable D call. The V and J ends lost 4 bases and 8 bases respectively, with 12 bases between them. Germline-derived CDR1 and CDR2 are DFQATT and SNEGSKA (reference sequence). The CDR3 length is 12 residues. The CDR3, as DNA: TGCAGTGCTATAAACCCTCCCGATGAGCAGTTCTTC. It specifies CSAINPPDEQFF.

This clonotype was counted ten times or more. The J gene is TRBJ2-7, the V gene TRBV9; TRBD2 matches 8 bases. Germline CDR1 is SGDLS and CDR2 is YYNGEE. CDR3 length equals 16 residues. The V segment lost 3 bases and the J segment 2 bases; nucleotides outside the gene matches: 10. The CDR3: CASSALSSGSPYEQYF. The DNA for the CDR3 is TGTGCCAGCAGCGCCCTTTCGAGCGGGAGTCCCTACGAGCAGTACTTC.

This clonotype was detected many times. V gene TRBV20-1 combines with J gene TRBJ1-1; D is ambiguous. In germline, CDR1 is DFQATT, CDR2 SNEGSKA (reference sequence). Trimming removed 7 bases from V and 0 bases from J, with 12 bases in between. The CDR3 consists of 13 residues. This chain's CDR3 is CSVQAQMNTEAFF. For the CDR3, the DNA is TGCAGTGTGCAGGCACAGATGAACACTGAAGCTTTCTTT.

This clonotype has just a few counts. The chain joins TRBV11-2 to TRBJ2-5; 9 positions agree with TRBD1. The trim removed 2 bases at V and 5 bases at J, leaving 15 bases unmatched. The CDR3 sequence is 18 residues long. Germline V gene sequence: CDR1 SGHAT, CDR2 FQNNGV. The CDR3 DNA follows: TGTGCCAGCAGCTTAATAGGGACAGGGTCCACCCAAGGGGAGACCCAGTACTTC. Translation: CASSLIGTGSTQGETQYF. Filled out from reference TRBV11-2 and TRBJ2-5, the complete variable domain reads EAGVAQSPRYKIIEKRQSVAFWCNPISGHATLYWYQQILGQGPKLLIQFQNNGVVDDSQLPKDRFSAERLKGVDSTLKIQPAKLEDSAVYLCASSLIGTGSTQGETQYFGPGTRLLVL.

This clonotype was counted a few times. This chain connects TRBV29-1 to TRBJ2-3, with D unresolved. The V and J ends lost 6 bases and 6 bases respectively, with 13 bases between them. The germline CDR1 and CDR2 sequences are SQVTM and ANQGSEA. The CDR3 covers 12 residues. The CDR3 reads CSVHPGMDTQYF. CDR3 in DNA: TGCAGCGTCCACCCGGGTATGGATACGCAGTATTTT.

The chain combines TRBV6-2 or TRBV6-3 with TRBJ1-1; a weak D match, TRBD1 (5 bases). The V and J ends lost 0 bases and 7 bases respectively, with 9 bases between them. Germline CDR1 and CDR2: MNHEY and SVGEGT. This CDR3 has 13 residues. The CDR3 here is CASSYSGAVEAFF. The CDR3 DNA follows: TGTGCCAGCAGTTACTCTGGGGCTGTTGAAGCTTTCTTT.

As to this clonotype: At one end the junction does not follow the germline gene, possibly because of a read error. The V call is TRBV3-1, the J call TRBJ2-3; 13 bases fit TRBD2. Germline assignment: CDR1 LGHDT and CDR2 YNNKEL (reference sequence). This CDR3 is built from 15 residues. CDR3 amino acids: CASSQVITSGGAKDF. The CDR3 DNA reads TGTGCCAGCAGCCAAGTCATCACTAGCGGGGGGGCTAAAGATTTT.

This clonotype was detected a few times. The chain couples TRBV20-1 to TRBJ2-5; D may be TRBD2 (8 bases). The V gene's germline CDR1 is DFQATT and CDR2 SNEGSKA (reference sequence). The CDR3 runs to 14 residues. The ends were cut back, 6 bases at V and 5 bases at J, with 19 bases in the middle. DNA of the CDR3: TGCAGTGCCAGCGGGGGACCAGGGGGGGAGACCCAGTACTTC. Its translation: CSASGGPGGETQYF.